This T cell receptor beta chain was recorded in a study of cytomegalovirus exposure and HLA in healthy donors. PCR was performed using 60 Vbeta and 13 Jbeta primers. The repertoire was sequenced with immunoSEQ multiplex PCR; TCRdb's copy has only in-frame clones and lacks some. The sample has under 150,000 clones, approximately 83% seen once. Findings and caveats of the study: In a later analysis, compared with equally common non-associated chains, HLA-associated beta chains were more expanded. It was reported that TCR beta sequences correctly inferred the HLA-A and HLA-B alleles for most subjects.

This clone appeared once. What it recognizes is unknown. The CDR3 totals 16 residues. The V end was cut by 4 bases, the J end by 4 bases, with 18 bases between. Germline CDR1 reads SGHDT; CDR2 reads YYEEEE. The genes are TRBV5-6 and TRBJ1-5; D may be TRBD1 (6 bases). This clonotype was obtained from a woman aged 18-29 years in good health and CMV-seronegative. Sequencing was carried out using PBMCs. CDR3 amino acids: CASSPGPLGANQPQHF. The CDR3 DNA reads TGTGCCAGCAGCCCGGGCCCCTTGGGGGCAAATCAGCCCCAGCATTTT.